The subject of this entry is one T cell receptor beta chain. The CDR3 is 14 residues long. Losses at the gene ends were 1 base for V and 2 bases for J; bases not matched to a gene: 3. The germline gives CDR1 GTSNPN, CDR2 SVGIG (reference sequence). Both 60 Vbeta primers and 13 Jbeta primers went into the PCR. This table comes from immunoSEQ multiplex PCR, and its TCRdb copy is limited to in-frame clones, with some not included. The data hold approximately 190,000 clones, with about 87% observed a single time. This sample was taken from a study of cytomegalovirus exposure and HLA in healthy donors. Each donor was nominally healthy when sampled (though unrecorded immune exposures were likely).

This TCR derives from a man in his thirties or forties in good health and CMV-seronegative. Sequencing was done on a sample of PBMCs. V usage is TRBV30 and J usage is TRBJ2-3; 7 bases agree with TRBD2. The CDR3 spells CAWSGLAVTDTQYF. The DNA of the CDR3 is TGTGCCTGGAGTGGGCTAGCGGTCACAGATACGCAGTATTTT.